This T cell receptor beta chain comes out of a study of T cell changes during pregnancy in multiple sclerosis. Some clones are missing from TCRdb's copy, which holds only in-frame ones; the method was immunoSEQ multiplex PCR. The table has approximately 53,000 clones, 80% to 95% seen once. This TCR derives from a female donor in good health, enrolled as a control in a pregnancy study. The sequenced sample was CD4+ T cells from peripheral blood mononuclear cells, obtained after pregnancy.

DNA of the CDR3: TGTGCCAGCAGCCACAGGACAGGGGGTTCTGGGGCCAACGTCCTGACTTTC. The encoded protein is CASSHRTGGSGANVLTF. J is TRBJ2-6 and V is TRBV11-3; 10 nucleotides match TRBD1. This CDR3 has 17 amino acids. The V and J ends lost 5 bases and 1 base, in that order; junction bases with no gene match: 5. Looked up from germline, CDR1 is SGHNT and CDR2 is YENEEA.